This is a list of T cell receptor beta chains from one sample in a study of blood T cell repertoires in COVID-19. Measured with immunoSEQ multiplex PCR; TCRdb has only the in-frame clones, and not every one. The data contain about 200,000 clones, around 82% of them seen just once; the ten biggest clones take up around 6%. Source material: peripheral blood. The receptor source for this set is a woman between 65 and 79 years old with acute or convalescent COVID-19. Both conserved end residues are part of each CDR3. The D gene is left open where the match is weak. Clone size is not always given. Where it is, it says once, few, many or a class for expanded clones.

d_call: NA
v_call: TRBV3-1/TRBV3-2
clone_size: few
j_call: TRBJ2-7
cdr3_nt: TGTGCCAGCAGCACCGGGACTCTCACTTTCGAGCAGTACTTC
cdr3_aa: CASSTGTLTFEQYF

d_call: TRBD1
v_call: TRBV10-1
clone_size: NA
j_call: TRBJ2-3
cdr3_nt: TGCGCCAGCAGTGGGGGGACAGTAACAGATACGCAGTATTTT
cdr3_aa: CASSGGTVTDTQYF

d_call: NA
v_call: TRBV9
clone_size: NA
j_call: TRBJ2-5
cdr3_nt: TGTGCCAGCAGCTTTAGCGGTCAAGAGACCCAGTACTTC
cdr3_aa: CASSFSGQETQYF

d_call: NA
v_call: TRBV7-6
clone_size: NA
j_call: TRBJ1-5
cdr3_nt: TGTGCCAGCAGCTTAGCCGGGGAACAGCCCCAGCATTTT
cdr3_aa: CASSLAGEQPQHF

d_call: TRBD2
v_call: TRBV2
clone_size: once
j_call: TRBJ2-1
cdr3_nt: TGTGCCAGCAGTGTCGAGCCTAGCGGGAGCAATGAGCAGTTCTTC
cdr3_aa: CASSVEPSGSNEQFF

d_call: TRBD1
v_call: TRBV2
clone_size: many
j_call: TRBJ1-2
cdr3_nt: TGTGCCAGCAGTGTAGCGACAGGGGCAAACTATGGCTACACCTTC
cdr3_aa: CASSVATGANYGYTF

d_call: NA
v_call: TRBV6-5
clone_size: NA
j_call: TRBJ2-1
cdr3_nt: TGTGCCAGCAGGGACGGGAGTACGGGAGTTTGGGAGCAGTTCTTC
cdr3_aa: CASRDGSTGVWEQFF

d_call: TRBD2
v_call: TRBV24-1
clone_size: NA
j_call: TRBJ2-1
cdr3_nt: TGTGCCACCAGTGGACTAGCGGGAGACAATGAGCAGTTCTTC
cdr3_aa: CATSGLAGDNEQFF

d_call: TRBD1
v_call: TRBV5-5
clone_size: NA
j_call: TRBJ2-1
cdr3_nt: TGTGCCAGCAGCTGGGACAGGGGGTCCTACAATGAGCAGTTCTTC
cdr3_aa: CASSWDRGSYNEQFF

d_call: TRBD1
v_call: TRBV7-9
clone_size: NA
j_call: TRBJ1-2
cdr3_nt: TGTGCCAGCAGCTTAGAAAAGGGACAGGCTAACTATGGCTACACCTTC
cdr3_aa: CASSLEKGQANYGYTF

d_call: NA
v_call: TRBV11-2
clone_size: NA
j_call: TRBJ2-1
cdr3_nt: TGTGCCAGCAGCTTAGATAGCCTGGCCAATGAGCAGTTCTTC
cdr3_aa: CASSLDSLANEQFF